This T cell receptor (beta chain) derives from a study of T-cell reconstitution after alpha-beta-depleted transplantation in children. A TCRbeta library incorporating unique molecular identifiers was prepared. TCRdb reprocessed the PCR reads with MiXCR, giving one entry per CDR3 protein. The table records some 600,000 distinct CDR3 sequences, approximately 17% of them present only once. The CDR3 length is 15 residues. Between the trimmed V and J ends, which lost 1 base and 2 bases, there was a span of 11 bases. Germline CDR1 and CDR2: LNHNV and YYDKDF (reference sequence). This clonotype was detected a few times.

This TCR was sampled from a human donor who donated a stem cell graft to a child with acute myeloid leukemia. This chain uses TRBV15 with TRBJ1-2; perhaps TRBD1 as D (5 bases). The specimen comprised PBMCs from the stem cell graft donor, sampled from the stem cell graft. The CDR3 DNA reads TGTGCCACCAGCAGAGGTCAGGGAGAAAACTATGGCTACACCTTC. It specifies CATSRGQGENYGYTF.